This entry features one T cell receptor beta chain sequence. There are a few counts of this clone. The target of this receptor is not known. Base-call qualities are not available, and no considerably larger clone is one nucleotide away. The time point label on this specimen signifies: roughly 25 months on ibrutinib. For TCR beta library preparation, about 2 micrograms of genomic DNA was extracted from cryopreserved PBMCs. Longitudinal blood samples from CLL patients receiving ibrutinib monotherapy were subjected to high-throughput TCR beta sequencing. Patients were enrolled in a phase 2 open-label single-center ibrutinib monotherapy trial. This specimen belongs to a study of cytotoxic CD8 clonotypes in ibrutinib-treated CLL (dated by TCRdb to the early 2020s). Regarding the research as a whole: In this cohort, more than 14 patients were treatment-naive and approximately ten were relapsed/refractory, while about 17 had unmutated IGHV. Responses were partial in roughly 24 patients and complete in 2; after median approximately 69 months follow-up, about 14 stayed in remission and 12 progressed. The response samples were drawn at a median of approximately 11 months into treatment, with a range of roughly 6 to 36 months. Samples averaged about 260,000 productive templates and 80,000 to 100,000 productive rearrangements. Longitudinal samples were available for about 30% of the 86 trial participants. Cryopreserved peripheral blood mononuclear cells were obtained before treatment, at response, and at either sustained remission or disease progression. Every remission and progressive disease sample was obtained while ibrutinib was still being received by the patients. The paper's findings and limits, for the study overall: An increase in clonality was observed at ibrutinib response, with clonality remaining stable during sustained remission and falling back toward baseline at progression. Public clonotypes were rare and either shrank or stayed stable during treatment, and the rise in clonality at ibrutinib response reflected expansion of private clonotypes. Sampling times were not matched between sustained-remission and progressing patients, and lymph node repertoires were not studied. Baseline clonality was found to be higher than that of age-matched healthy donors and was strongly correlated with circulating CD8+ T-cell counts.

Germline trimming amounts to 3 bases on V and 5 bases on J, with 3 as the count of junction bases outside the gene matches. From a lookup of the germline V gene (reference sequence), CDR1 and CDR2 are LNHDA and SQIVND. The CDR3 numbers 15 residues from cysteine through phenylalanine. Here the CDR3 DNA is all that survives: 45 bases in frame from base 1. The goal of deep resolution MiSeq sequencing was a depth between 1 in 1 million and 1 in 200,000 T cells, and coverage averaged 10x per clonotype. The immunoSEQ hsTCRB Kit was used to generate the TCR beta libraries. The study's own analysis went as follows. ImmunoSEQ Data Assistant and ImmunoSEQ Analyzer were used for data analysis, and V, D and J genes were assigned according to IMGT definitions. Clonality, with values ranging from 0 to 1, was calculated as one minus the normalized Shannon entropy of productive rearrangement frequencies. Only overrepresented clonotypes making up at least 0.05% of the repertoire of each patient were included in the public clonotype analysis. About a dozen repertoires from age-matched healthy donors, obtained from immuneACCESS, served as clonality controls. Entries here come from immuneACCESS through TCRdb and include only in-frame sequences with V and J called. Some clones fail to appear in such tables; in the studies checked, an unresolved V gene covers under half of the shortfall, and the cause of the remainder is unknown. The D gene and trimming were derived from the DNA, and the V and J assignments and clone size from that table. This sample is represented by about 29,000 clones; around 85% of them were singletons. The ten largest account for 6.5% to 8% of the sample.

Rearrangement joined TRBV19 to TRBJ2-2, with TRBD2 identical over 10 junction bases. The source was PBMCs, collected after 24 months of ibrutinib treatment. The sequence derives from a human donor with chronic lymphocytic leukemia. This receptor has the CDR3 CASSILAGVTGELFF. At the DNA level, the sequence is TGTGCCAGTAGTATCCTAGCGGGGGTAACCGGGGAGCTGTTTTTT.